This TCR beta chain was sequenced in a study of spatial heterogeneity in lung cancer. Study in general: More than 8.5 raw reads, on average, carried each unique TCR and UMI combination. General study findings and limits: Whereas they appeared in blood less at follow-up, ubiquitous expanded tumor TCRs appeared there more at resection.

The time point here: sample taken at primary tumor resection. Extraction of whole RNA from tumor, nontumor lung or frozen PBMC preceded unsorted sequencing. This CDR3 has 17 residues. V dropped 1 base and J dropped 7; count of bases not matched to a gene: 12. Germline assignment: CDR1 DFQATT and CDR2 SNEGSKA (reference sequence). All TCR cDNA molecules were individually tagged with a unique molecular identifier. TCRdb reprocessed the 5' RACE reads with MiXCR, giving one entry per CDR3 protein. The repertoire holds more than 45,000 distinct CDR3 sequences, with about 5.8% as singletons. This clonotype was observed at least ten times. Its antigen is unidentified.

The source was PBMCs, collected at surgery. This chain connects TRBV20-1 to TRBJ2-2; TRBD2 agrees at 10 bases. The receptor's source is a male donor with early-stage non-small cell lung cancer. The CDR3 DNA follows: TGCAGTGCTAGAGTTTCTAGCGGGAGATCTAAGGACGGGGAGCTGTTTTTT. Its translation is CSARVSSGRSKDGELFF.